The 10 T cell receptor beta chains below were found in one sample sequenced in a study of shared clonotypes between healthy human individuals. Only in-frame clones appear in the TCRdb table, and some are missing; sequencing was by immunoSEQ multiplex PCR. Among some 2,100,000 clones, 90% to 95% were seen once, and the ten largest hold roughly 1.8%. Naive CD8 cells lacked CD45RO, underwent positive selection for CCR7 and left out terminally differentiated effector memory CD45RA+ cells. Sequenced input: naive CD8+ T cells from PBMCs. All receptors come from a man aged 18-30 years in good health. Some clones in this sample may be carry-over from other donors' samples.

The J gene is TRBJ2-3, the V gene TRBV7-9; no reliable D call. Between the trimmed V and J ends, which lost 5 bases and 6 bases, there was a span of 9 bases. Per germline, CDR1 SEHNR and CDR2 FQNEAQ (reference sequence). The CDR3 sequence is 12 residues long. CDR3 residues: CASSGVVDTQYF. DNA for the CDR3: TGTGCCAGCAGCGGGGTGGTGGATACGCAGTATTTT. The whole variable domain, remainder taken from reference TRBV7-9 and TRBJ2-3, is DTGVSQNPRHKITKRGQNVTFRCDPISEHNRLYWYRQTLGQGPEFLTYFQNEAQLEKSRLLSDRFSAERPKGSFSTLEIQRTEQGDSAMYLCASSGVVDTQYFGPGTRLTVL.

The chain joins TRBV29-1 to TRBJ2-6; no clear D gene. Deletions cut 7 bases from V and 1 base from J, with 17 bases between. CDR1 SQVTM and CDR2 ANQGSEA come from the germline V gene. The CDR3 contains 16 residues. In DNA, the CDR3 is TGCAGCGCTATGGCCTCAAGGGCGTCTGGGGCCAACGTCCTGACTTTC. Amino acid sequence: CSAMASRASGANVLTF.

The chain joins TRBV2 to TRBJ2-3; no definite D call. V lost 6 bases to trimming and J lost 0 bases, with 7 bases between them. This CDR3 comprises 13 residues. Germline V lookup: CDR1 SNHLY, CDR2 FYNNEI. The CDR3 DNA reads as TGTGCCAGCAGGGAGACAAGCACAGATACGCAGTATTTT. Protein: CASRETSTDTQYF.

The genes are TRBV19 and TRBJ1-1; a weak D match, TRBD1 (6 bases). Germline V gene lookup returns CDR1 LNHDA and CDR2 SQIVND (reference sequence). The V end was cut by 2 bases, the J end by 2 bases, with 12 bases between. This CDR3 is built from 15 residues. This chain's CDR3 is CASSIWTDPNTEAFF. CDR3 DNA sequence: TGTGCCAGTAGTATATGGACAGACCCAAACACTGAAGCTTTCTTT.

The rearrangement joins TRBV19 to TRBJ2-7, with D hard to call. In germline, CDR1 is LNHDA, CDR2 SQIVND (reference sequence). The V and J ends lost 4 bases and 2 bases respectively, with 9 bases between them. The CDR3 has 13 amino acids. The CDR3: CASSKALPYEQYF. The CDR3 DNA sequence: TGTGCCAGTAGTAAAGCTCTTCCCTACGAGCAGTACTTC.

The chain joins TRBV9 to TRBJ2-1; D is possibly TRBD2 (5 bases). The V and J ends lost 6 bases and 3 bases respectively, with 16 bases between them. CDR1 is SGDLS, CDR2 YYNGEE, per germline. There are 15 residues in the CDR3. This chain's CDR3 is CASNNEGDFYNEQFF. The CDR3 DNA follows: TGTGCCAGCAATAACGAGGGCGATTTCTACAATGAGCAGTTCTTC.

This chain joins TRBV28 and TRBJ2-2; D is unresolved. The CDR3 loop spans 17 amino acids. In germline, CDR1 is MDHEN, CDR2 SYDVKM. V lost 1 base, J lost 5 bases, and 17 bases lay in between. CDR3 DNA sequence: TGTGCCAGCAGTTTATCCCTGGGAATTGTCAGGACCGGGGAGCTGTTTTTT. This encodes CASSLSLGIVRTGELFF.

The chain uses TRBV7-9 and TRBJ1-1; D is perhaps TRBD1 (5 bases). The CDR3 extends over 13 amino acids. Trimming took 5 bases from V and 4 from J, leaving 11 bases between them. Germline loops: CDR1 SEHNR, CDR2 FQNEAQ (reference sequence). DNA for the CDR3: TGTGCCAGCAGCGAAGGGGCGGGCACTGAAGCTTTCTTT. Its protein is CASSEGAGTEAFF.

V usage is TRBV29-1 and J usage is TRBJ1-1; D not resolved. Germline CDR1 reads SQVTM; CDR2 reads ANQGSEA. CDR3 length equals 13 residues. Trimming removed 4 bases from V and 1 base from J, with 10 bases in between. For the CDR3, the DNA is TGCAGCGTTGTAGGGCGGACGAACACTGAAGCTTTCTTT. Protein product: CSVVGRTNTEAFF. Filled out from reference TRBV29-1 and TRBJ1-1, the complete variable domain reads SAVISQKPSRDICQRGTSLTIQCQVDSQVTMMFWYRQQPGQSLTLIATANQGSEATYESGFVIDKFPISRPNLTFSTLTVSNMSPEDSSIYLCSVVGRTNTEAFFGQGTRLTVV.

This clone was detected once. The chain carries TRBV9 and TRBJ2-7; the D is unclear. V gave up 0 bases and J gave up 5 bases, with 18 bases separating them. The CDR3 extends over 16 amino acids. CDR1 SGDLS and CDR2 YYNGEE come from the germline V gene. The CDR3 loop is CASSVEPGPWKDEQYF. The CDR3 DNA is TGTGCCAGCAGCGTAGAGCCAGGACCTTGGAAAGACGAGCAGTACTTC.